The next 26 T cell receptor beta chains were all read from a single sample in a study of beta chain features in type 1 diabetes. All of the isolated RNA was reverse transcribed, so expressed TCRB transcripts were sequenced. The assay was immunoSEQ multiplex PCR, and TCRdb's table has in-frame clones only and misses some. The profile covers about 620,000 clones, with about 16% appearing a single time and under 0.095% taken by the ten largest. The material sequenced was naive CD4+ T cells from blood. The receptor source for this set is a man between 18 and 35 years old in good health.

This chain links TRBV5-1 with TRBJ2-7; D not resolved. This CDR3 comprises 14 residues. Germline V gene lookup returns CDR1 SGHRS and CDR2 YFSETQ. Trimming stripped 4 bases from V and 2 bases from J, with 13 bases between. The CDR3 here is CASSTLGPPYEQYF. The CDR3 DNA is TGCGCCAGCAGCACCCTTGGGCCCCCCTACGAGCAGTACTTC.

This clone was seen a few times. The chain links TRBV6-5 to TRBJ1-2, with 7 bases fitting TRBD1. V was pared by 6 bases and J by 2 bases, with 6 bases of the junction left unmatched. The CDR3 runs to 14 residues. Germline V gene data show CDR1 as MNHEY and CDR2 as SVGAGI. The CDR3 region is CASRKPQGNYGYTF. CDR3 bases: TGTGCCAGCAGAAAACCACAGGGGAACTATGGCTACACCTTC.

A few counts support this clone. The chain carries TRBV21-1 and TRBJ2-7; the table's TRBD2 call for D was not verified on the DNA. TRBV21-1 is termed a pseudogene. This CDR3 has 18 amino acids. The CDR3 DNA follows: TGTGCCAGCAGCGCCCTAAGACTAGAGGGCCAGAGCTCCTACGAGCAGTACTTC. Translation: CASSALRLEGQSSYEQYF.

This rearrangement joins TRBV7-9 to TRBJ2-7; no firm D call. Trimming cost V 1 base and J 3 bases, with 7 bases left between them. Germline V gene lookup returns CDR1 SEHNR and CDR2 FQNEAQ (reference sequence). This CDR3 has 13 residues. The chain's CDR3 is CASSLVHSYEQYF. The CDR3 nucleotides read TGTGCCAGCAGCTTAGTACACAGCTACGAGCAGTACTTC.

This rearrangement joins TRBV13 to TRBJ1-2, with TRBD1 identical over 9 bases. The CDR3 is 15 residues long. Germline lookup yields CDR1 PRHDT and CDR2 FYEKMQ (reference sequence). Trimming at V came to 5 bases and at J to 4 bases, leaving 8 bases not matched to a gene. The CDR3 DNA reads as TGTGCCAGCAGCCTTATACAGGGGGCGTCCTATGGCTACACCTTC. It codes for CASSLIQGASYGYTF. Together with reference TRBV13 and TRBJ1-2, the CDR3 gives the full variable domain: AAGVIQSPRHLIKEKRETATLKCYPIPRHDTVYWYQQGPGQDPQFLISFYEKMQSDKGSIPDRFSAQQFSDYHSELNMSSLELGDSALYFCASSLIQGASYGYTFGSGTRLTVV.

This clone was observed a few times. The chain joins TRBV29-1 to TRBJ2-3, with 7 positions matching TRBD1. With 6 bases clipped from V and 5 bases from J, the junction kept 14 bases outside the gene matches. The CDR3 spans 15 residues. Per the germline V gene, CDR1 is SQVTM and CDR2 is ANQGSEA. CDR3 amino acids: CSVGRQGLRGDTQYF. The CDR3 DNA follows: TGCAGCGTGGGGCGACAGGGCCTGAGGGGAGATACGCAGTATTTT.

The sample holds many counts of this clone. Other DNA sequences of this sample code for an identical CDR3. The chain carries TRBV7-9 and TRBJ2-5; perhaps D is TRBD1 or TRBD2 (5 bases each). V lost 5 bases and J lost 2, with 9 bases in between. CDR1 SEHNR and CDR2 FQNEAQ come from the germline V gene (reference sequence). The CDR3 sequence is 13 residues long. The CDR3 sequence: CASSPGRQETQYF. The CDR3 region has the DNA TGTGCCAGCAGCCCGGGACGGCAAGAGACCCAGTACTTC. Filled out from reference TRBV7-9 and TRBJ2-5, the complete variable domain reads DTGVSQNPRHKITKRGQNVTFRCDPISEHNRLYWYRQTLGQGPEFLTYFQNEAQLEKSRLLSDRFSAERPKGSFSTLEIQRTEQGDSAMYLCASSPGRQETQYFGPGTRLLVL.

The chain combines TRBV6-1 with TRBJ2-7; D call uncertain. This CDR3 contains 12 residues. Germline CDR1 MNHNS, CDR2 SASEGT. V lost 3 bases to trimming and J lost 2 bases, with 5 bases between them. This chain's CDR3 is CASSESTYEQYF. DNA for the CDR3: TGTGCCAGCAGTGAGTCCACCTACGAGCAGTACTTC.

V gene TRBV6-6 combines with J gene TRBJ2-1; the match to TRBD2 covers 9 bases. J lost 5 bases, V lost 2 bases, and 7 bases had no gene match. Per the germline V gene, CDR1 is MNHNY and CDR2 is SVGAGI (reference sequence). This CDR3 comprises 16 residues. The CDR3 reads CASSYRRGGANNEQFF. DNA for the CDR3: TGTGCCAGCAGTTACAGACGCGGGGGGGCGAACAATGAGCAGTTCTTC.

The chain recombines TRBV4-3 with TRBJ2-2; 8 nucleotides match TRBD2. CDR3 size: 15 residues. Trimming took 6 bases from V and 6 from J; bases not matched to a gene: 9. The germline V gene encodes CDR1 LGHNA and CDR2 YSLEER. CDR3 DNA: TGCGCCAGCAGATATGGGGCTAGCGGGTCCGGGGAGCTGTTTTTT. Protein sequence: CASRYGASGSGELFF.

The chain recombines TRBV5-1 with TRBJ1-3; 7 nucleotides line up with TRBD1. J lost 2 bases, V lost 4 bases, and 6 bases had no gene match. The length of the CDR3 is 15 residues. Per the germline V gene, CDR1 is SGHRS and CDR2 is YFSETQ. This CDR3 reads CASSHGTATGNTIYF. The CDR3 DNA reads as TGCGCCAGCAGCCACGGGACAGCCACTGGAAACACCATATATTTT.

This chain uses TRBV5-1 with TRBJ2-1; a weak D match, TRBD2 (5 bases). V lost 4 bases and J 8 bases, leaving 16 bases between the germline ends. The CDR3 has 14 residues. Germline V gene lookup returns CDR1 SGHRS and CDR2 YFSETQ. In DNA form, the CDR3 reads TGCGCCAGCAGCCGAGGGAGTGGTTGGGATGAGCAGTTCTTC. It codes for CASSRGSGWDEQFF.

The rearrangement links TRBV15 to TRBJ1-2; D is possibly TRBD1 (5 bases). V was trimmed by 8 bases and J by 5 bases, leaving 15 bases between them. From germline, CDR1 is LNHNV and CDR2 YYDKDF (reference sequence). CDR3 length: 13 residues. CDR3 sequence (DNA): TGTGCCACCTCCCCGGGACCTTATTATGGCTACACCTTC. Protein: CATSPGPYYGYTF.

This clone came up a few times. V and J are TRBV11-1 and TRBJ2-1; weak D call: TRBD2 (7 bases). Germline V gene lookup returns CDR1 SGHAT and CDR2 FQDESV (reference sequence). The CDR3 has 16 amino acids. Trimming took 1 base from V and 5 from J, leaving 15 bases between them. The DNA of the CDR3 is TGTGCCAGCAGCTTAGTCCTTGGCGGGGGCCACAATGAGCAGTTCTTC. Translation: CASSLVLGGGHNEQFF.

This clone was observed a handful of times. This chain connects TRBV4-1 to TRBJ2-1, with 8 bases aligning to TRBD2. Germline CDR1 reads MGHRA; CDR2 reads YSYEKL. V shed 0 bases, J shed 9 bases, and the junction held 10 bases outside the gene matches. This CDR3 comprises 16 residues. The CDR3 is CASSQDMATSDGEQFF. The CDR3 region has the DNA TGCGCCAGCAGCCAAGATATGGCGACTAGCGATGGTGAGCAGTTCTTC.

The V gene is TRBV5-1, the J gene TRBJ1-5, with 9 bases aligning to TRBD1. With V trimmed by 5 bases and J by 3 bases, 6 bases remained unmatched. This CDR3 comprises 15 residues. Germline V gene lookup returns CDR1 SGHRS and CDR2 YFSETQ. The DNA for the CDR3 is TGCGCCAGCAGTCCCGGGACAGGGATCAATCAGCCCCAGCATTTT. It translates to CASSPGTGINQPQHF.

For this clone: Other DNA sequences in the sample encode the same CDR3. The rearrangement links TRBV18 to TRBJ2-3, with 9 positions matching TRBD2. The V gene end was trimmed by 0 bases and the J gene end by 1 base; junction bases not matched to a gene: 5. The CDR3 runs to 17 residues. Looked up from germline, CDR1 is KGHSH and CDR2 is LQKENI. The CDR3 DNA reads as TGTGCCAGCTCACCACCGGGGTTAGCGGGGGGCACAGATACGCAGTATTTT. Its translation is CASSPPGLAGGTDTQYF.

This clone has just a few counts. The J gene is TRBJ2-7, the V gene TRBV6-8; D is unclear. The V and J ends lost 3 bases and 4 bases respectively, with 10 bases between them. CDR3 length equals 13 residues. From germline, CDR1 is MNHGY and CDR2 SAAAGT. CDR3 DNA: TGTGCCAGCAGTTATCCTGAGAAGTACGAGCAGTACTTC. Protein product: CASSYPEKYEQYF.

The genes are TRBV5-5 and TRBJ2-7; D is ambiguous. This CDR3 spans 12 amino acids. V lost 2 bases and J lost 2, with 5 bases in between. Germline CDR1 and CDR2: SGHKS and YYEKEE (reference sequence). The CDR3: CASSFLTYEQYF. The CDR3 nucleotides are TGTGCCAGCAGCTTCCTAACCTACGAGCAGTACTTC.

This clone has more than one count but fewer than ten. The chain carries TRBV9 and TRBJ1-5; tentatively, D is TRBD1 (6 bases). CDR3 length equals 15 residues. Germline loops: CDR1 SGDLS, CDR2 YYNGEE. The V gene lost 3 bases and the J gene lost 5 bases, with 15 bases spanning the gap. The CDR3 coding sequence is TGTGCCAGCAGCGCGCGAGGGGGTTTCGATCAGCCCCAGCATTTT. Encoded protein: CASSARGGFDQPQHF.

This clone was observed a handful of times. The junction shows a germline mismatch at one end, possibly a read error. The rearrangement joins TRBV20-1 to TRBJ2-5; TRBD2 matches 10 bases. The CDR3 sequence is 10 residues long. The germline V gene encodes CDR1 DFQATT and CDR2 SNEGSKA (reference sequence). CDR3 coding DNA: TGCAGTGCTCGTTCTAGCGGGGGTAACTTC. Protein sequence: CSARSSGGNF.

The sample holds a few counts of this clone. CDR3 bases: TGTGCCAGCAGCCACCCGGCCGTCACGCAGTATTTT. Translated, it gives CASSHPAVTQYF. The chain is built from TRBV11-1 and TRBJ2-3, with no clear D. The CDR3 runs 12 residues. Germline CDR1 SGHAT, CDR2 FQDESV (reference sequence). V shed 5 bases and J shed 9 bases, with 12 bases lying between them.

This clone was counted between two and nine times. V is TRBV4-2 and J is TRBJ2-4; possible D gene TRBD1, 6 bases. From germline, CDR1 is LGHNA and CDR2 YNFKEQ. This CDR3 contains 17 residues. Between the trimmed V and J ends, which lost 0 bases and 2 bases, there was a span of 14 bases. The CDR3 loop reads CASSQDIGGRSKNIQYF. CDR3 nucleotide sequence: TGTGCCAGCAGCCAAGATATTGGGGGCAGGTCCAAAAACATTCAGTACTTC.

The rearrangement joins TRBV28 to TRBJ2-6; 16 bases are shared with TRBD2. The V and J ends lost 6 bases and 2 bases, in that order; junction bases with no gene match: 16. The CDR3 runs 22 residues. Germline CDR1 and CDR2: MDHEN and SYDVKM. The CDR3 coding sequence is TGTGCCAGCAGCCCGTGGAGGGGACTAGCGGGAGGGCCCTCGACTGGGGCCAACGTCCTGACTTTC. Translating gives CASSPWRGLAGGPSTGANVLTF.

This clone appeared a few times. The chain couples TRBV5-1 to TRBJ2-1, with a weak D call TRBD1 (5 bases). Germline lookup yields CDR1 SGHRS and CDR2 YFSETQ. Deletions cut 4 bases from V and 4 bases from J, with 21 bases between. This CDR3 spans 17 amino acids. The CDR3 sequence: CASSLGIDSLGYNEQFF. The CDR3 DNA sequence: TGCGCCAGCAGCCTTGGGATCGACAGTTTAGGTTACAATGAGCAGTTCTTC.

This clone has a handful of counts. The chain carries TRBV28 and TRBJ2-1, with D maybe TRBD1 (6 bases). Germline CDR1 is MDHEN and CDR2 is SYDVKM. The CDR3 covers 15 residues. V shed 3 bases and J shed 4 bases, with 13 bases lying between them. The CDR3 loop reads CASSFNRVGYNEQFF. As DNA, the CDR3 is TGTGCCAGCAGTTTTAACAGGGTGGGTTACAATGAGCAGTTCTTC.